The next 13 T cell receptor beta chains were all read from a single sample in a study of shared T cell receptors in the human thymus (dated by TCRdb to about 2021). To prepare the library, the immunoSEQ multiplex PCR assay was applied. The immuneACCESS repertoire file appears here via TCRdb, limited to in-frame rearrangements. These files lack a portion of the clones; in checked studies, under half of the deficit traces to unresolved V genes, and the cause of the others is not known. The sample table contains about 380,000 clones; only one count was recorded for over 90% of them. Approximately 0.02% of the sample is in the top ten clones. Sequencing used thymocytes. These receptor sequences come from a human donor.

The chain couples TRBV12-5 to TRBJ2-1; no clear D. Looked up from germline, CDR1 is LGHNT and CDR2 is FRNRAP. This CDR3 has 17 amino acids. Trimming pared 3 bases from V and 2 bases from J, leaving 17 bases between. The DNA for the CDR3 is TGTGCTAGTGGTTTCTCGACCCGAAGAGCTACCTACAATGAGCAGTTCTTC. Protein sequence: CASGFSTRRATYNEQFF.

The DNA of the CDR3 is TGTGCCAGCAGCTTGGCCTTGGTAGCGGCCGACCACGAGCAGTACTTC. It translates to CASSLALVAADHEQYF. V usage is TRBV5-6 and J usage is TRBJ2-7; D may be TRBD2 (6 bases). The CDR3 runs to 16 residues. Germline values: CDR1 SGHDT, CDR2 YYEEEE. V lost 0 bases and J lost 5, with 18 bases in between. Using reference TRBV5-6 and TRBJ2-7 for the parts outside the CDR3, the full variable domain is DAGVTQSPTHLIKTRGQQVTLRCSPKSGHDTVSWYQQALGQGPQFIFQYYEEEERQRGNFPDRFSGHQFPNYSSELNVNALLLGDSALYLCASSLALVAADHEQYFGPGTRLTVT.

This chain links TRBV28 with TRBJ2-7, with 10 positions matching TRBD2. Germline-derived CDR1 and CDR2 are MDHEN and SYDVKM. This CDR3 contains 16 residues. V was pared by 2 bases and J by 3 bases, with 7 bases of the junction left unmatched. The CDR3 region is CASSLRAGGICYEQYF. The CDR3 nucleotides read TGTGCCAGCAGTTTAAGAGCGGGAGGGATTTGCTACGAGCAGTACTTC.

This chain uses TRBV11-2 with TRBJ2-7; weak D call: TRBD2 (6 bases). CDR3 length: 17 amino acids. The V gene's germline CDR1 is SGHAT and CDR2 FQNNGV. Trimming took off 3 bases at V and 3 bases at J, with 21 bases between the two ends. The CDR3: CASSFQTGRLVIYEQYF. CDR3 DNA: TGTGCCAGCAGCTTCCAGACGGGACGACTAGTTATCTACGAGCAGTACTTC. Together with reference TRBV11-2 and TRBJ2-7, the CDR3 gives the full variable domain: EAGVAQSPRYKIIEKRQSVAFWCNPISGHATLYWYQQILGQGPKLLIQFQNNGVVDDSQLPKDRFSAERLKGVDSTLKIQPAKLEDSAVYLCASSFQTGRLVIYEQYFGPGTRLTVT.

The rearrangement uses TRBV28 and TRBJ1-5; 9 positions match TRBD1. The CDR3 covers 19 residues. J was trimmed by 1 base and V by 6 bases; bases with no gene match: 16. Germline assignment: CDR1 MDHEN and CDR2 SYDVKM. DNA for the CDR3: TGTGCCAGCAGCGCACCGGGACAGGGTCTCCTGGGCAGCAATCAGCCCCAGCATTTT. Translating it yields CASSAPGQGLLGSNQPQHF. The full variable domain, completed using reference TRBV28 and TRBJ1-5, is DVKVTQSSRYLVKRTGEKVFLECVQDMDHENMFWYRQDPGLGLRLIYFSYDVKMKEKGDIPEGYSVSREKKERFSLILESASTNQTSMYLCASSAPGQGLLGSNQPQHFGDGTRLSIL.

The genes are TRBV4-3 and TRBJ1-1; no clear D. From germline, CDR1 is LGHNA and CDR2 YSLEER. This CDR3 is 14 amino acids long. Trimming took 3 bases from V and 6 from J, leaving 14 bases between them. The CDR3 DNA reads as TGCGCCAGCAGCCACCCTAACAGAGGGCCTGAAGCTTTCTTT. Amino acids: CASSHPNRGPEAFF.

The CDR3 bases are TGTGCCAGCAGTTACTCCGGGACAGGGACGGAACAGCCCCAGCATTTT. The encoded protein is CASSYSGTGTEQPQHF. V is TRBV28 and J is TRBJ1-5; 9 nucleotides agree with TRBD1. The trim removed 4 bases at V and 7 bases at J, leaving 11 bases unmatched. Looked up from germline, CDR1 is MDHEN and CDR2 is SYDVKM. The CDR3 runs to 16 residues.

With regard to this clone: Germline is not matched at one junction end, which may reflect a read error. The rearrangement uses TRBV10-3 and TRBJ2-7; perhaps D is TRBD1 or TRBD2 (6 bases each). The CDR3 extends over 14 amino acids. The germline V gene encodes CDR1 ENHRY and CDR2 SYGVKD. This CDR3 reads CAIGEGGTSYEQYF. CDR3 bases: TGTGCCATCGGTGAAGGGGGGACCTCCTACGAGCAGTACTTC.

This sequence joins TRBV6-5 and TRBJ2-2; D is ambiguous. V dropped 5 bases and J dropped 9 bases, with 13 bases sitting between them. Looked up from germline, CDR1 is MNHEY and CDR2 is SVGAGI. The CDR3 contains 13 residues. CDR3 nucleotides: TGTGCCAGCAGTCCGTCCTGGGCAAGGGAGCTGTTTTTT. Amino acid sequence: CASSPSWARELFF.

The rearrangement links TRBV20-1 to TRBJ1-2; D may be TRBD1 (6 bases). The CDR3 extends over 11 amino acids. CDR1 and CDR2 from the germline V gene are DFQATT and SNEGSKA (reference sequence). The chain's CDR3 is CSHRVLSGYTF. The DNA for the CDR3 is TGCAGCCACAGGGTCCTTTCTGGCTACACCTTC.

The chain is built from TRBV28 and TRBJ1-2, with D hard to call. Trimming stripped 5 bases from V and 4 bases from J, with 17 bases between. CDR3 length: 15 residues. Germline assignment: CDR1 MDHEN and CDR2 SYDVKM. CDR3 DNA: TGTGCCAGCAGTCCCTCCGGGTTTCTACCCTATGGCTACACCTTC. It is translated as CASSPSGFLPYGYTF.

The chain combines TRBV28 with TRBJ1-3; D gene uncertain. Germline CDR1 reads MDHEN; CDR2 reads SYDVKM. The germline V and J ends were trimmed by 1 base and 1 base, with 14 bases remaining between them. The CDR3 spans 17 residues. This CDR3 reads CASSLYPQRRSGNTIYF. CDR3 nucleotide sequence: TGTGCCAGCAGTTTATACCCGCAGAGGAGGTCTGGAAACACCATATATTTT.

The CDR3 loop reads CASSEGRAGYYEQYF. The CDR3 DNA sequence: TGTGCCAGCAGTGAAGGGCGGGCAGGGTACTACGAGCAGTACTTC. The genes are TRBV2 and TRBJ2-7, with D possibly being TRBD1 or TRBD2 (5 bases each). Germline loops: CDR1 SNHLY, CDR2 FYNNEI. The ends were cut back, 1 base at V and 3 bases at J, with 13 bases in the middle. There are 15 residues in the CDR3.